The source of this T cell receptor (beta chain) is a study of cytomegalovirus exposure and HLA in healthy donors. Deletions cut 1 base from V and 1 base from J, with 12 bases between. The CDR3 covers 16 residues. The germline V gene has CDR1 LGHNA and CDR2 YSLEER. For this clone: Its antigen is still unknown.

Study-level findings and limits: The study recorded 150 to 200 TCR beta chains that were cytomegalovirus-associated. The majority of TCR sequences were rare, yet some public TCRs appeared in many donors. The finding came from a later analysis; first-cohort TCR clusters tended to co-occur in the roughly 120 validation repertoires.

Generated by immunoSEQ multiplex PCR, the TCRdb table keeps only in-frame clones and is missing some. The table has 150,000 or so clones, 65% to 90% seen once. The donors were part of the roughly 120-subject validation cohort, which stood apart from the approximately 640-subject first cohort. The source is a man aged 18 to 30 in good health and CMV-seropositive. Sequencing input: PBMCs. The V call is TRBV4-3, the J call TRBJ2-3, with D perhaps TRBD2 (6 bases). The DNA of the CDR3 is TGCGCCAGCAGCCAAGGAGAAGAGCGGGGCACAGATACGCAGTATTTT. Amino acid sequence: CASSQGEERGTDTQYF.